The table lists the clone carrying this T cell receptor (beta chain) with many counts. CDR3 length equals 14 residues. The germline V gene has CDR1 MNHNY and CDR2 SVGAGI (reference sequence). V was clipped by 2 bases and J by 0 bases, with 7 bases between them. This specimen belongs to a study of T cells in Graves' hyperthyroidism and ophthalmopathy. RNA transcripts yielded amplified TCR beta CDR3 regions. Initially, a first-round RT-PCR of the TCR CDR3 employed the HTBI primer set. TCRdb reprocessed the multiplex PCR reads via MiXCR and lists one record per CDR3 protein. The repertoire holds about 540,000 distinct CDR3 sequences, with more than 45% as singletons.

The chain carries TRBV6-6 and TRBJ1-2; possibly TRBD1 for D (5 bases). The sequencing input was peripheral blood or thyroid tissue (not recorded which). This receptor was identified in a woman aged 18-35 years with Graves' hyperthyroidism. DNA of the CDR3: TGTGCCAGCAGTTACGGGACGGCTAACTATGGCTACACCTTC. Translated, it gives CASSYGTANYGYTF.